This TCR beta chain emerged from a study of cytomegalovirus exposure and HLA in healthy donors. The wider study: A previous analysis identified 95 million to 140 million unique TCR beta sequences derived from around 200 million T cells.

As to this clone: Its antigen is currently unknown.

PCR was performed using 60 Vbeta and 13 Jbeta primers. Method: immunoSEQ multiplex PCR; TCRdb's copy keeps in-frame clones and lacks some. The table includes around 200,000 clones, roughly 80% detected once. The donors gave bone marrow, and they were healthy. Points from the study as a whole: Most CMV-associated TCR beta chains appeared HLA-restricted in a later analysis.

With V trimmed by 5 bases and J by 3 bases, 5 bases remained unmatched. Per germline, CDR1 SGHAT and CDR2 FQNNGV. The CDR3 contains 15 residues. This receptor was obtained from a girl aged 5 to 17 in good health and CMV-seronegative. The chain carries TRBV11-2 and TRBJ2-7; 12 positions match TRBD2. Sequencing input: PBMCs. CDR3 coding DNA: TGTGCCAGCAGCCCCCGGACTAGCGGGAACTACGAGCAGTACTTC. As protein: CASSPRTSGNYEQYF.